Listed here are 24 T cell receptor beta chains from one sample, sequenced in a study of Ad26.COV2.S vaccination and SARS-CoV-2 variants. Treatment of the sample: over 15 received Ad26.COV2.S at low or high dose, single or two shots; a few received placebo; per-sample allocation not given. Collection of samples fell on day 63 after the first vaccine or placebo injection. TCRdb keeps only in-frame clones here, not all; method: immunoSEQ multiplex PCR. Among fewer than 500,000 clones, approximately 92% were seen once, and the ten largest hold more than 9%. Sequenced here: peripheral blood, sampled in a trial of Ad26.COV2.S vaccine versus placebo. The receptors shown here come from a person aged 18-65 years who received the Ad26.COV2.S COVID-19 vaccine or a placebo.

CDR3 loop: CASSQTPGFNSPLHF. For the CDR3, the DNA is TGCGCCAGCAGTCAAACGCCCGGGTTTAATTCACCCCTCCACTTT. The chain employs TRBV5-1 and TRBJ1-6; D not resolved. Germline V lookup: CDR1 SGHRS, CDR2 YFSETQ. The CDR3 runs to 15 residues. V lost 5 bases and J 6 bases, leaving 15 bases between the germline ends.

The V and J genes are TRBV9 and TRBJ2-7, with TRBD2 identical over 9 bases. Germline values: CDR1 SGDLS, CDR2 YYNGEE. The CDR3 consists of 14 residues. With V trimmed by 3 bases and J by 5 bases, 6 bases remained unmatched. CDR3 bases: TGTGCCAGCAGCGAAAGCGGGAGGACTGACGAGCAGTACTTC. Translated: CASSESGRTDEQYF.

The chain links TRBV18 to TRBJ1-5, with 8 nucleotides matching TRBD1. With V trimmed by 4 bases and J by 1 base, 3 bases remained unmatched. Germline lookup yields CDR1 KGHSH and CDR2 LQKENI. The CDR3 spans 15 residues. The CDR3 DNA reads as TGTGCCAGCTCACAAGGACAGGGAAGCAATCAGCCCCAGCATTTT. Protein product: CASSQGQGSNQPQHF.

V usage is TRBV5-4 and J usage is TRBJ1-1; the D is unclear. V lost 4 bases and J lost 0, with 10 bases in between. CDR3 length equals 14 residues. Germline V CDR1 and CDR2: SGHNT, YYREEE (reference sequence). This chain's CDR3 is CASSPGGMNTEAFF. The CDR3 DNA follows: TGTGCCAGCAGCCCCGGAGGGATGAACACTGAAGCTTTCTTT.

This clone appeared once. This chain connects TRBV4-1 to TRBJ2-1; a weak D match, TRBD2 (5 bases). V dropped 4 bases and J dropped 6 bases, with 10 bases sitting between them. Per the germline V gene, CDR1 is MGHRA and CDR2 is YSYEKL. There are 13 residues in the CDR3. As DNA, the CDR3 is TGCGCCAGCAGCCCGCGGGCCACCAATGAGCAGTTCTTC. Protein: CASSPRATNEQFF.

The gene calls are TRBV6-2 or TRBV6-3 and TRBJ2-3; no definite D call. The CDR3 is made up of 12 amino acids. Trimming left V 2 bases short and J 5 bases short, with 5 bases between. Germline V gene lookup returns CDR1 MNHEY and CDR2 SVGEGT. The CDR3 DNA reads as TGTGCCAGCAGTTACGGAGTAGATACGCAGTATTTT. It is translated as CASSYGVDTQYF.

This clone was recorded only once. The rearrangement joins TRBV29-1 to TRBJ1-2; 7 bases match TRBD1. Germline lookup yields CDR1 SQVTM and CDR2 ANQGSEA. The CDR3 length is 14 residues. The junction had 14 bases not matched to a gene; V was cut back by 8 bases and J by 5 bases. DNA of the CDR3: TGCAGCTCAATTGTGGCAACAGGGGAGTATGGCTACACCTTC. Translating gives CSSIVATGEYGYTF.

V usage is TRBV19 and J usage is TRBJ2-2; perhaps TRBD2 as D (6 bases). V was shortened by 5 bases and J by 0 bases, with 13 bases between the two germline ends. The CDR3 has 16 amino acids. Germline CDR1 LNHDA, CDR2 SQIVND (reference sequence). CDR3 nucleotide sequence: TGTGCCAGTAGTTCCCGCGGCGGGACGAACACCGGGGAGCTGTTTTTT. Translated: CASSSRGGTNTGELFF.

V gene TRBV7-6 combines with J gene TRBJ2-7; TRBD2 agrees at 11 bases. CDR1 is SGHVS and CDR2 is FNYEAQ in the germline V gene. The length of the CDR3 is 15 residues. V lost 6 bases, J lost 0 bases, and 4 bases stayed unmatched. In DNA form, the CDR3 reads TGTGCCAGCAGTTCACTAGCGGGAGCCTCCTACGAGCAGTACTTC. This codes for CASSSLAGASYEQYF.

The chain uses TRBV6-5 and TRBJ2-7, with 7 bases aligning to TRBD1. Germline V gene sequence: CDR1 MNHEY, CDR2 SVGAGI. V shed 7 bases and J 3 bases; nucleotides not matched to a gene: 9. This CDR3 is 14 amino acids long. The CDR3 DNA sequence: TGTGCCAGCACACGGACAGGCCCGGACTACGAGCAGTACTTC. Its protein product is CASTRTGPDYEQYF.

The rearrangement uses TRBV20-1 and TRBJ2-3; D not resolved. Germline CDR1 DFQATT, CDR2 SNEGSKA (reference sequence). The CDR3 loop spans 11 amino acids. Deletions cut 3 bases from V and 3 bases from J, with 4 bases between. The CDR3 DNA reads as TGCAGTGCTAGCTGGACAGATACGCAGTATTTT. The encoded protein is CSASWTDTQYF.

The rearrangement uses TRBV6-1 and TRBJ2-1, with 13 bases identical to TRBD2. Trimming cost V 2 bases and J 2 bases; bases outside gene matches: 6. Germline assignment: CDR1 MNHNS and CDR2 SASEGT. This CDR3 spans 18 amino acids. CDR3 DNA sequence: TGTGCCAGCAGTGAACTCCCGGGACTAGCGGGAACCTACAATGAGCAGTTCTTC. Its protein product is CASSELPGLAGTYNEQFF.

The rearrangement uses TRBV6-2 or TRBV6-3 and TRBJ2-7; D is perhaps TRBD2 (5 bases). Germline V gene lookup returns CDR1 MNHEY and CDR2 SVGEGT. V was clipped by 4 bases and J by 1 base, with 11 bases between them. The CDR3 totals 14 residues. The CDR3 sequence: CASSSFSESYEQYF. CDR3 DNA sequence: TGTGCCAGCAGTTCGTTTAGCGAGTCCTACGAGCAGTACTTC.

The gene calls are TRBV5-1 and TRBJ1-4; D might be TRBD1 (5 bases). Per the germline V gene, CDR1 is SGHRS and CDR2 is YFSETQ. V was shortened by 7 bases and J by 6 bases, with 19 bases between the two germline ends. There are 15 residues in the CDR3. The CDR3 protein is CASASLGTVDEKLFF. The CDR3 bases are TGCGCCAGCGCCAGTCTCGGGACGGTGGATGAAAAACTGTTTTTT. Based on the CDR3 plus reference TRBV5-1 and TRBJ1-4, the full variable domain is KAGVTQTPRYLIKTRGQQVTLSCSPISGHRSVSWYQQTPGQGLQFLFEYFSETQRNKGNFPGRFSGRQFSNSRSEMNVSTLELGDSALYLCASASLGTVDEKLFFGSGTQLSVL.

This clone was seen a handful of times. The chain carries TRBV9 and TRBJ2-2; D perhaps matches TRBD1 (6 bases). CDR1 and CDR2 (germline): SGDLS, YYNGEE. V gave up 0 bases and J gave up 0 bases, with 15 bases separating them. CDR3 length: 18 amino acids. The CDR3 loop is CASSVEGSAGANTGELFF. The CDR3 DNA sequence: TGTGCCAGCAGCGTAGAGGGGTCGGCAGGGGCGAACACCGGGGAGCTGTTTTTT.

DNA of the CDR3: TGTGCCAGCTCACCACCTAGGGGTAGATTCCCAGATACGCAGTATTTT. It translates to CASSPPRGRFPDTQYF. The V call is TRBV18, the J call TRBJ2-3; a weak D match, TRBD1 (5 bases). Germline values: CDR1 KGHSH, CDR2 LQKENI. V was clipped by 0 bases and J by 4 bases, with 14 bases between them. The CDR3 is made up of 16 amino acids.

The chain employs TRBV7-8 and TRBJ2-7; D gene unclear. The germline V gene encodes CDR1 SGHVS and CDR2 FQNEAQ. The CDR3 is 16 amino acids. The V gene lost 4 bases and the J gene lost 0 bases, with 16 bases spanning the gap. The CDR3 DNA reads as TGTGCCAGCAGCTCAAAGGGTGGGGATTTCTCCTACGAGCAGTACTTC. Encoded protein: CASSSKGGDFSYEQYF.

The chain is built from TRBV19 and TRBJ2-7; D is ambiguous. Germline lookup yields CDR1 LNHDA and CDR2 SQIVND (reference sequence). The CDR3 has 14 amino acids. V lost 1 base and J 0 bases, leaving 7 bases between the germline ends. The CDR3 DNA is TGTGCCAGTAGTATAGCCTATCACTCCTACGAGCAGTACTTC. The encoded protein is CASSIAYHSYEQYF.

This chain connects TRBV6-2 or TRBV6-3 to TRBJ2-2, with D perhaps being TRBD1 or TRBD2 (5 bases each). This CDR3 has 18 residues. V gave up 2 bases and J gave up 4 bases, with 20 bases separating them. Germline V CDR1 and CDR2: MNHEY, SVGEGT. The CDR3 DNA reads TGTGCCAGCAGTTACGGTCTGGACTGGACACGGGGCACCGGGGAGCTGTTTTTT. It codes for CASSYGLDWTRGTGELFF.

This chain connects TRBV24-1 to TRBJ2-3; D not resolved. The CDR3 covers 15 residues. The germline gives CDR1 KGHDR, CDR2 SFDVKD. V lost 3 bases and J 0 bases, leaving 9 bases between the germline ends. The CDR3 DNA follows: TGTGCCACCAGTGATATTAACGAGAGCACAGATACGCAGTATTTT. Protein sequence: CATSDINESTDTQYF.

The chain uses TRBV20-1 and TRBJ2-7; D remains unclear. Per germline, CDR1 DFQATT and CDR2 SNEGSKA (reference sequence). The V end lost 6 bases, the J end lost 7 bases, and 7 bases lay between the germline ends. CDR3 length: 9 amino acids. The CDR3 nucleotides read TGCAGTGCCCCCCCAGAGCAGTACTTC. It is translated as CSAPPEQYF.

The V and J genes are TRBV4-1 and TRBJ2-7; TRBD2 agrees at 8 bases. With V trimmed by 0 bases and J by 2 bases, 3 bases remained unmatched. CDR1 MGHRA and CDR2 YSYEKL come from the germline V gene. This CDR3 contains 15 residues. CDR3: CASSQEERGPYEQYF. The CDR3 nucleotides read TGCGCCAGCAGCCAAGAAGAGCGGGGGCCCTACGAGCAGTACTTC.

The V and J genes are TRBV14 and TRBJ1-1; a weak D match, TRBD1 (5 bases). Trimming removed 0 bases at V and 7 bases at J, with 12 bases between. This CDR3 has 14 amino acids. Per the germline V gene, CDR1 is SGHDN and CDR2 is FVKESK. The CDR3 DNA reads as TGTGCCAGCAGCCAAGATGGAAGGAGGGGTGAAGCTTTCTTT. This sequence encodes CASSQDGRRGEAFF.

The chain is built from TRBV19 and TRBJ2-2, with TRBD2 identical over 8 bases. In germline, CDR1 is LNHDA, CDR2 SQIVND (reference sequence). The CDR3 spans 17 residues. V was pared by 4 bases and J by 4 bases, with 11 bases of the junction left unmatched. This CDR3 reads CASSTHGAGGSTGELFF. The CDR3, as DNA: TGTGCCAGTAGTACCCACGGGGCGGGGGGTTCCACCGGGGAGCTGTTTTTT.